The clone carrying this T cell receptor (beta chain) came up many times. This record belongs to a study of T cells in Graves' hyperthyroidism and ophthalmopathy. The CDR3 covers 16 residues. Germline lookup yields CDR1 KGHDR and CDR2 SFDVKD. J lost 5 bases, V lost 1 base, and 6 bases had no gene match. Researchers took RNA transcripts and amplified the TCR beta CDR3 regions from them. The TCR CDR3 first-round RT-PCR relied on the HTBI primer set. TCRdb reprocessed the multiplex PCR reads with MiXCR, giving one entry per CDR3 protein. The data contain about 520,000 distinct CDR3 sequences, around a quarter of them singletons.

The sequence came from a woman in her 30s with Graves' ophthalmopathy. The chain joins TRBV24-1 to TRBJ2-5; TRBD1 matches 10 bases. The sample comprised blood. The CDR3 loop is CATSDFGQGETETQYF. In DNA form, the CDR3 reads TGTGCCACCAGTGATTTCGGACAGGGGGAAACGGAGACCCAGTACTTC.